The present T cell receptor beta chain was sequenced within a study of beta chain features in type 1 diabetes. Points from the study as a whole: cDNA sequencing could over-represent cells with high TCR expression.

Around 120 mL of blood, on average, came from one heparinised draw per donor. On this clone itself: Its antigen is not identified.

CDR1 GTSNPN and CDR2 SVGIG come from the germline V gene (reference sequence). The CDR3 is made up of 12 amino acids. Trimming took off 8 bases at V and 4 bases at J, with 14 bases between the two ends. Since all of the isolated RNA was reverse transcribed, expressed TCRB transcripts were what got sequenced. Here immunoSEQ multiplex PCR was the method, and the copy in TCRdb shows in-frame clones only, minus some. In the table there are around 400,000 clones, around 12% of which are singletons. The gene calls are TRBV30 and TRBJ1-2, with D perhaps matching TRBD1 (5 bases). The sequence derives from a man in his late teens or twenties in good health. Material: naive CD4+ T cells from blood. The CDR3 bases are TGTGCCGGAGGGGTCCCCGGCTATGGCTACACCTTC. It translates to CAGGVPGYGYTF.